This T cell receptor beta chain was captured in a study of low-dose radiotherapy and immunotherapy resistance in tumors. Study-wide context: 1 Gy per fraction was delivered to Cohort 2 every two weeks, for 13 Gy total over 26 weeks. The authors gave intravenous cyclophosphamide 200 mg/m2 every two weeks, one day before radiation and immunotherapy.

Germline assignment: CDR1 MNHGY and CDR2 SAAAGT. V lost 2 bases and J lost 8, with 7 bases in between. This CDR3 has 12 amino acids. Primers targeting TRAV and TRBV primed first-strand cDNA, covering alpha and beta chains. Both a constant-region primer and a V-primer adapter served to amplify TCRs across roughly 20 PCR cycles. After the mRNA was isolated, it was amplified using in vitro transcription. MiXCR, run by TCRdb on the reads, gives a single entry per CDR3 protein. The data contain under 110,000 distinct CDR3 sequences, around 21% of them singletons. Time point described: after trial treatment. Stated treatment: LDRT plus nivolumab, ipilimumab, low-dose cyclophosphamide and aspirin (RACIN trial). Eligible patients bore advanced solid tumors devoid of tumor-infiltrating lymphocytes.

The sample here was PBMCs, taken after low-dose radiotherapy plus immunotherapy. The chain is built from TRBV6-8 and TRBJ2-1; D gene ambiguous. This TCR came from a male donor with prostate cancer. The CDR3 nucleotides read TGTGCCAGCAGTTACAGGGTGGATGAGCAGTTCTTC. The encoded protein is CASSYRVDEQFF.